Below are 29 T cell receptor beta chains sequenced from a single sample in a study of OX40 agonist ivuxolimab in advanced cancers. The table came from immunoSEQ multiplex PCR; TCRdb's copy has only in-frame clones and leaves some out. The data contain roughly 73,000 clones, about 90% of them seen just once; the ten biggest clones take up 2.5% to 3%. The starting material was CD4+ or CD8+ T cells sorted from blood, obtained in a trial of the OX40 agonist ivuxolimab. These receptors were taken from an adult with an advanced solid tumor such as melanoma, head and neck, liver or kidney cancer.

The V gene is TRBV5-4, the J gene TRBJ1-1; TRBD1 is a possible D gene (6 bases). This CDR3 is built from 14 residues. V lost 10 bases and J lost 0, with 16 bases in between. Germline V gives CDR1 SGHNT, CDR2 YYREEE (reference sequence). Here the CDR3 DNA reads TGTGCCTATTACAACAGGGACCTGAACACTGAAGCTTTCTTT. Translating it yields CAYYNRDLNTEAFF.

The chain couples TRBV7-9 to TRBJ1-6; possibly TRBD1 for D (6 bases). This CDR3 is built from 14 residues. Per germline, CDR1 SEHNR and CDR2 FQNEAQ (reference sequence). The ends were cut back, 4 bases at V and 8 bases at J, with 12 bases in the middle. The CDR3: CASSSQGSDSPLHF. In DNA form, the CDR3 reads TGTGCCAGCAGCTCACAGGGAAGCGATTCACCCCTCCACTTT.

This chain joins TRBV12-5 and TRBJ2-1; possibly TRBD1 or TRBD2 for D (5 bases each). This CDR3 region has 18 residues. Per germline, CDR1 LGHNT and CDR2 FRNRAP. The V gene lost 5 bases and the J gene lost 12 bases, with 32 bases spanning the gap. The CDR3 region has the DNA TGTGCTAGTGGTCCCTCGGTGGGGCTAGTTCGGAGAGGGCCAGTGCAGTTCTTC. Protein product: CASGPSVGLVRRGPVQFF. Using reference TRBV12-5 and TRBJ2-1 for the parts outside the CDR3, the full variable domain is DARVTQTPRHKVTEMGQEVTMRCQPILGHNTVFWYRQTMMQGLELLAYFRNRAPLDDSGMPKDRFSAEMPDATLATLKIQPSEPRDSAVYFCASGPSVGLVRRGPVQFFGPGTRLTVL.

This sequence joins TRBV4-2 and TRBJ2-7, with TRBD1 matching over 8 bases. Germline V CDR1 and CDR2: LGHNA, YNFKEQ. Trimming at V came to 3 bases and at J to 5 bases, leaving 6 bases not matched to a gene. The CDR3 runs 14 residues. The CDR3 sequence: CASSHGQGLDEQYF. As DNA, the CDR3 is TGTGCCAGCAGCCACGGACAGGGTCTCGACGAGCAGTACTTC.

The chain has TRBV6-6 and TRBJ2-5; 10 bases are a match to TRBD1. Germline V gene lookup returns CDR1 MNHNY and CDR2 SVGAGI (reference sequence). The CDR3 covers 15 residues. The ends lost 2 bases at V and 4 bases at J; junction bases unmatched: 4. CDR3 bases: TGTGCCAGCAGTTACCGGGACAGGGGAGGAGAGACCCAGTACTTC. This translates into CASSYRDRGGETQYF.

This sequence joins TRBV6-4 and TRBJ2-1; D may be TRBD1 (6 bases). Trimming left V 3 bases short and J 10 bases short, with 13 bases between. CDR1 is MRHNA and CDR2 is SNTAGT in the germline V gene. This CDR3 is 13 amino acids long. The CDR3 sequence: CASSEQGVGEQFF. The CDR3 region has the DNA TGTGCCAGCAGTGAACAGGGAGTGGGGGAGCAGTTCTTC.

The chain carries TRBV5-1 and TRBJ1-1; D is ambiguous. The germline CDR1 and CDR2 sequences are SGHRS and YFSETQ. The CDR3 is 16 residues long. V was cut by 0 bases and J by 1 base, with 13 bases left in between. CDR3 loop: CASSLGGSEGNTEAFF. For the CDR3, the DNA is TGCGCCAGCAGCTTGGGTGGTTCCGAGGGGAACACTGAAGCTTTCTTT.

The V call is TRBV7-8, the J call TRBJ1-5, with a weak D call TRBD1 (5 bases). The V gene lost 3 bases and the J gene lost 6 bases, with 12 bases spanning the gap. The CDR3 is 14 residues long. Germline CDR1 reads SGHVS; CDR2 reads FQNEAQ. Here the CDR3 reads CASSFRSGAQPQHF. CDR3 DNA sequence: TGTGCCAGCAGCTTCCGTTCCGGGGCTCAGCCCCAGCATTTT.

This chain links TRBV4-1 with TRBJ1-2, with 9 positions matching TRBD1. V shed 1 base, J shed 6 bases, and the junction held 6 bases outside the gene matches. This CDR3 is 15 amino acids long. Germline V lookup: CDR1 MGHRA, CDR2 YSYEKL. The CDR3 protein is CASSQAGTGLDGYTF. The CDR3 nucleotides are TGCGCCAGCAGCCAAGCCGGGACAGGGTTGGATGGCTACACCTTC.

Notes on this clone: Other DNA variants within this sample encode the same CDR3. The chain joins TRBV7-3 to TRBJ2-7, with TRBD1 as a possible D gene (6 bases). The CDR3 runs to 14 residues. Trimming took off 5 bases at V and 1 base at J, with 12 bases between the two ends. Germline V gives CDR1 SGHTA, CDR2 FQGTGA. The CDR3 here is CASSPRGGSYEQYF. The CDR3 coding sequence is TGTGCCAGCAGCCCCCGAGGGGGATCCTACGAGCAGTACTTC.

The sample holds a few counts of this clone. J is TRBJ1-5 and V is TRBV5-1, with a possible D match to TRBD1 (5 bases). The CDR3 has 15 residues. V was shortened by 0 bases and J by 1 base, with 8 bases between the two germline ends. Germline V gene data show CDR1 as SGHRS and CDR2 as YFSETQ. The CDR3 sequence is CASSLDGGSNQPQHF. CDR3 nucleotide sequence: TGCGCCAGCAGCTTGGACGGGGGGAGCAATCAGCCCCAGCATTTT.

The rearrangement joins TRBV6-5 to TRBJ2-3; 11 nucleotides align to TRBD2. Germline CDR1 reads MNHEY; CDR2 reads SVGAGI. Trimming took 5 bases from V and 10 from J; bases not matched to a gene: 11. CDR3 length: 15 residues. Written as DNA, the CDR3 is TGTGCCAGCAGTACGACTAGCGGGGTCCCCGGGGCGCAGTATTTT. This gives the protein CASSTTSGVPGAQYF.

This chain connects TRBV6-6 to TRBJ1-6, with D maybe TRBD1 (5 bases). The CDR3 covers 16 residues. The V end was cut by 7 bases, the J end by 4 bases, with 17 bases between. Germline CDR1 MNHNY, CDR2 SVGAGI (reference sequence). CDR3 bases: TGTGCCAGCACCTCCCCAGGGAGCAGGTATAATTCACCCCTCCACTTT. As protein: CASTSPGSRYNSPLHF.

This clone was observed once. The CDR3 region is CASSPTGGARLRTEAFF. CDR3 bases: TGTGCCAGCAGCCCCACCGGGGGGGCGAGGCTGAGAACTGAAGCTTTCTTT. The V and J genes are TRBV5-4 and TRBJ1-1, with D perhaps TRBD1 (6 bases). This CDR3 spans 17 amino acids. Trimming took off 4 bases at V and 5 bases at J, with 24 bases between the two ends. CDR1 SGHNT and CDR2 YYREEE come from the germline V gene (reference sequence).

This chain uses TRBV7-9 with TRBJ1-2; D is ambiguous. Trimming cost V 3 bases and J 2 bases, with 10 bases left between them. This CDR3 has 14 residues. CDR1 and CDR2 (germline): SEHNR, FQNEAQ (reference sequence). The CDR3 spells CASSLLTENYGYTF. CDR3 bases: TGTGCCAGCAGCTTGCTGACGGAGAACTATGGCTACACCTTC.

The chain recombines TRBV27 with TRBJ2-5, with TRBD1 matching over 7 bases. The J call may be mistaken, given a closer DNA end match to TRBJ2-7. Germline assignment: CDR1 MNHEY and CDR2 SMNVEV (reference sequence). The CDR3 extends over 15 amino acids. The CDR3 DNA sequence: TGTGCCAGCAGTTCATCCGGGACAGATTCCTACGAGCAGTACTTC. Translated: CASSSSGTDSYEQYF.

The rearrangement uses TRBV27 and TRBJ2-3; TRBD2 matches 9 bases. The V segment lost 8 bases and the J segment 0 bases; nucleotides outside the gene matches: 6. Germline CDR1 MNHEY, CDR2 SMNVEV (reference sequence). This CDR3 is 15 amino acids long. CDR3 sequence (DNA): TGTGCCAGCCGATTAGCGGGGGCGAGCACAGATACGCAGTATTTT. Protein sequence: CASRLAGASTDTQYF.

This chain links TRBV7-8 with TRBJ2-1; no clear D gene. V was trimmed by 3 bases and J by 2 bases, leaving 14 bases between them. CDR3 size: 16 residues. Germline V lookup: CDR1 SGHVS, CDR2 FQNEAQ. CDR3 nucleotide sequence: TGTGCCAGCAGCTTGGGCGACGGACGGACCTACAATGAGCAGTTCTTC. It is translated as CASSLGDGRTYNEQFF.

This chain joins TRBV28 and TRBJ1-2; 12 bases agree with TRBD1. The CDR3 extends over 15 amino acids. CDR1 and CDR2 (germline): MDHEN, SYDVKM. V lost 6 bases to trimming and J lost 6 bases; unmatched junction nucleotides: 8. The CDR3 protein is CASSVWGQGANGYTF. The CDR3 DNA sequence: TGTGCCAGCAGCGTATGGGGACAGGGGGCAAATGGCTACACCTTC.

The chain couples TRBV6-5 to TRBJ1-3; D is uncertain. Germline loops: CDR1 MNHEY, CDR2 SVGAGI. With 5 bases removed from V and 0 bases from J, the gap between germline ends came to 11 bases. CDR3 length: 15 residues. CDR3 nucleotides: TGTGCCAGCAGTGCCGACAAACCCTCTGGAAACACCATATATTTT. Amino acid sequence: CASSADKPSGNTIYF.

The chain's CDR3 is CAWSVGSGYTF. The CDR3 region has the DNA TGTGCCTGGAGTGTGGGCTCTGGCTACACCTTC. V is TRBV30 and J is TRBJ1-2; D not certain. Trimming cost V 0 bases and J 7 bases, with 6 bases left between them. From germline, CDR1 is GTSNPN and CDR2 SVGIG (reference sequence). This CDR3 contains 11 residues.

The chain combines TRBV7-6 with TRBJ2-5, with a tentative D call TRBD2 (5 bases). CDR3 length equals 13 residues. With 3 bases removed from V and 5 bases from J, the gap between germline ends came to 10 bases. Germline CDR1 reads SGHVS; CDR2 reads FNYEAQ. This CDR3 is CASSFKGGETQYF. CDR3 sequence (DNA): TGTGCCAGCAGCTTCAAGGGCGGGGAGACCCAGTACTTC.

The rearrangement links TRBV5-5 to TRBJ1-2, with TRBD1 matching over 7 bases. The CDR3 runs to 16 residues. V trimming: 5 bases; J trimming: 6 bases; junction bases outside the gene matches: 16. In germline, CDR1 is SGHKS, CDR2 YYEKEE (reference sequence). The CDR3: CASRPGQGTDLHGYTF. Here the CDR3 DNA reads TGTGCCAGCAGGCCCGGCCAGGGGACAGATCTCCATGGCTACACCTTC.

CDR3 nucleotide sequence: TGTGCCAGCAGCCCAGGGTGGGGTTTGGACGGGGAGCTGTTTTTT. It specifies CASSPGWGLDGELFF. V is TRBV9 and J is TRBJ2-2; possible D gene TRBD1, 5 bases. The germline V gene has CDR1 SGDLS and CDR2 YYNGEE. The CDR3 spans 15 residues. The V and J ends lost 4 bases and 7 bases respectively, with 17 bases between them.

The chain uses TRBV27 and TRBJ1-2; maybe TRBD1 (5 bases). The germline V and J ends were trimmed by 4 bases and 2 bases, with 8 bases remaining between them. Germline-derived CDR1 and CDR2 are MNHEY and SMNVEV (reference sequence). CDR3 length: 13 amino acids. For the CDR3, the DNA is TGTGCCAGCAGTTGGGGGGAAAACTATGGCTACACCTTC. Translating it yields CASSWGENYGYTF.

The chain uses TRBV28 and TRBJ2-3; 11 nucleotides align to TRBD2. Per the germline V gene, CDR1 is MDHEN and CDR2 is SYDVKM. The V and J ends lost 8 bases and 0 bases, in that order; junction bases with no gene match: 10. The CDR3 consists of 17 residues. CDR3 DNA: TGTGCCAGCTTTCCTTCACTAGCGGGGGAAAGCACAGATACGCAGTATTTT. Translation: CASFPSLAGESTDTQYF.

The chain's CDR3 is CASSLYRSTSEQYF. Written as DNA, the CDR3 is TGTGCCAGCAGCTTATATAGATCGACTTCCGAGCAGTACTTC. The chain is built from TRBV7-3 and TRBJ2-7; D is unclear. Looked up from germline, CDR1 is SGHTA and CDR2 is FQGTGA. Trimming cost V 2 bases and J 6 bases, with 14 bases left between them. The CDR3 runs 14 residues.

This rearrangement joins TRBV11-3 to TRBJ2-7; no definite D call. Germline-derived CDR1 and CDR2 are SGHNT and YENEEA. CDR3 length: 15 residues. V was cut by 0 bases and J by 0 bases, with 9 bases left in between. This chain's CDR3 is CASSLEGGPSYEQYF. In nucleotides, the CDR3 is TGTGCCAGCAGCTTAGAGGGCGGACCCTCCTACGAGCAGTACTTC.

V usage is TRBV19 and J usage is TRBJ1-1, with D possibly being TRBD1 (5 bases). V lost 3 bases to trimming and J lost 0 bases, with 20 bases between them. The CDR3 totals 18 residues. Germline CDR1 LNHDA, CDR2 SQIVND (reference sequence). The CDR3 reads CASSMGGAGFFMNTEAFF. Here the CDR3 DNA reads TGTGCCAGTAGTATGGGTGGGGCAGGATTTTTTATGAACACTGAAGCTTTCTTT.